This T cell receptor (beta chain) was sequenced during a study of control samples from healthy donors and cancer patients. Libraries were prepared by immunoSEQ multiplex PCR; TCRdb keeps only in-frame clonotypes and omits some of them. Among fewer than 85,000 clones listed, about 88% were seen once. This CDR3 contains 15 residues. The germline CDR1 and CDR2 sequences are MRHNA and SNTAGT. V trimming: 5 bases; J trimming: 1 base; junction bases outside the gene matches: 4. This clonotype was obtained from a man aged 50 to 59 in good health. The sequenced material came from blood. The chain links TRBV6-4 to TRBJ2-2, with 7 nucleotides matching TRBD1. CDR3 loop: CASSRDSLNTGELFF. Here the CDR3 DNA reads TGTGCCAGCAGTCGGGACAGCCTGAACACCGGGGAGCTGTTTTTT.